This TCR beta chain is from a study of CD8+CD57+ T cells in acquired aplastic anemia. CDR3 and TCR beta VDJ profiling relied on a genomic DNA template. A single record per CDR3 protein comes from TCRdb applying MiXCR to the reads. The table includes approximately 190,000 distinct CDR3 sequences, 48% detected once. V was clipped by 5 bases and J by 3 bases, with 9 bases between them. This CDR3 spans 13 amino acids. Germline-derived CDR1 and CDR2 are KGHDR and SFDVKD. Patients selected for sequencing had displayed CD8+CD57+ cell expansion by flow cytometry. This clonotype was obtained from a human donor with aplastic anemia. This chain links TRBV24-1 with TRBJ1-1; unclear D gene. Specimen: sorted CD4+, CD8+, or CD8+CD57+ T cells (not recorded which) from PBMCs. CDR3 in DNA: TGTGCCACCAGTGGAGGGAGTCACACTGAAGCTTTCTTT. This codes for CATSGGSHTEAFF.